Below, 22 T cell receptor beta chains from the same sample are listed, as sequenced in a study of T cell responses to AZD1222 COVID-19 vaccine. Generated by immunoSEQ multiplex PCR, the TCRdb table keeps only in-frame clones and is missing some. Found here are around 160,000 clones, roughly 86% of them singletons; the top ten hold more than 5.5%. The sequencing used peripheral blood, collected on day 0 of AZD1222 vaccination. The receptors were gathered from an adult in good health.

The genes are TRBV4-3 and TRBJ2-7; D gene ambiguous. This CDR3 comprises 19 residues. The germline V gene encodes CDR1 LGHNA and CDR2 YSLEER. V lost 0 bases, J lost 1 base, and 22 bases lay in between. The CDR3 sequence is CASSQDIGSDTPMSYEQYF. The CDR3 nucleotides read TGCGCCAGCAGCCAAGACATCGGCTCTGACACTCCCATGTCCTACGAGCAGTACTTC.

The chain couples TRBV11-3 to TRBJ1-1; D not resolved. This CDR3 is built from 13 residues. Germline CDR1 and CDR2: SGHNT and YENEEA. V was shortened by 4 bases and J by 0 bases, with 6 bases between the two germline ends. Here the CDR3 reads CASSSYMNTEAFF. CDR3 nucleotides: TGTGCCAGCAGCTCCTACATGAACACTGAAGCTTTCTTT.

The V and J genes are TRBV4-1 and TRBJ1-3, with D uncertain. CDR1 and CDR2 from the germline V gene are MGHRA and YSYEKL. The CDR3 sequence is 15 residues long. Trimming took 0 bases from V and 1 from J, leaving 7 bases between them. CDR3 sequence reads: CASSQERWSGNTIYF. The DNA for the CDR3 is TGCGCCAGCAGCCAAGAGAGGTGGTCTGGAAACACCATATATTTT.

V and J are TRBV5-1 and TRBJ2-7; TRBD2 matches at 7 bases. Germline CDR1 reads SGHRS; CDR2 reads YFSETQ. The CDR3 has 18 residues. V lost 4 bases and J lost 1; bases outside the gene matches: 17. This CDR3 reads CASSGRASGLTISYEQYF. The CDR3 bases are TGCGCCAGCAGCGGGCGGGCTAGCGGCCTGACAATTTCCTACGAGCAGTACTTC.

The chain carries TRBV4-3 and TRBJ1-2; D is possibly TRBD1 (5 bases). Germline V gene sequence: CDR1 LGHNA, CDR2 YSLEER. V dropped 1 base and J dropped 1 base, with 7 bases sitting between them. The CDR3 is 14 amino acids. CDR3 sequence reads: CASSQGDFNYGYTF. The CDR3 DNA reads TGCGCCAGCAGCCAAGGGGACTTTAACTATGGCTACACCTTC.

CDR3 DNA sequence: TGTGCCAGCAGCAAAAGGATCCCGAGGTCCCCCCCCTGCAATCAGCCCCAGCATTTT. Translation gives CASSKRIPRSPPCNQPQHF. This chain joins TRBV21-1 and TRBJ1-5. TRBV21-1 is labeled a pseudogene. This CDR3 spans 19 amino acids.

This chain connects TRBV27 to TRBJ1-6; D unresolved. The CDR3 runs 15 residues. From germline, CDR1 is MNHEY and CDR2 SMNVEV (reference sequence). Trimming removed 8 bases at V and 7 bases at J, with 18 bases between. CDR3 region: CASGLQTLPNSPLHF. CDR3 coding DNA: TGTGCCAGCGGGTTACAGACCCTACCCAATTCACCCCTCCACTTT.

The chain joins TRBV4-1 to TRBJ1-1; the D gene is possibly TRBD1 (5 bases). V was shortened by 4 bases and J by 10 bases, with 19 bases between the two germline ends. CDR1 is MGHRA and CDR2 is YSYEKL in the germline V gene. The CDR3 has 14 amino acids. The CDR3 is CASSRGTDGARAFF. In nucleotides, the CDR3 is TGCGCCAGCAGCCGGGGGACCGACGGAGCTAGAGCTTTCTTT.

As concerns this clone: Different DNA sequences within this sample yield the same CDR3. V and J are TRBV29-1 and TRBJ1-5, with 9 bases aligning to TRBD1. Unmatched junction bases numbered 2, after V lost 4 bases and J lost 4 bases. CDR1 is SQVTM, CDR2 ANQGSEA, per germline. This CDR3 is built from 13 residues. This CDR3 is CSVGTGDNQPQHF. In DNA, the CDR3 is TGCAGCGTTGGGACAGGGGATAATCAGCCCCAGCATTTT.

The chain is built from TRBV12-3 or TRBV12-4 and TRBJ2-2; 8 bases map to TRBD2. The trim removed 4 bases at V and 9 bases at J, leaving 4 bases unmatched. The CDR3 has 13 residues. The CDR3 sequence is CASSSGRVRELFF. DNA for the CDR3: TGTGCCAGCAGTTCCGGGAGGGTACGGGAGCTGTTTTTT.

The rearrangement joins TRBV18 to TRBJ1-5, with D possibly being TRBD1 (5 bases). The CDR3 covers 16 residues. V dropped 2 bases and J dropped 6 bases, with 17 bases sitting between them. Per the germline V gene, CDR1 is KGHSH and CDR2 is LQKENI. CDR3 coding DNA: TGTGCCAGCTCACCAGTAAGTCCGGGGCGGGGTCAGCCCCAGCATTTT. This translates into CASSPVSPGRGQPQHF.

The CDR3 nucleotides are TGTGCCAGCAGCTCTATCCTAAAGGGTTCGCAGTACTTC. It yields the protein CASSSILKGSQYF. This chain connects TRBV28 to TRBJ2-7; D gene uncertain. With 6 bases removed from V and 9 bases from J, the gap between germline ends came to 18 bases. The CDR3 is 13 residues long. Germline V gives CDR1 MDHEN, CDR2 SYDVKM.

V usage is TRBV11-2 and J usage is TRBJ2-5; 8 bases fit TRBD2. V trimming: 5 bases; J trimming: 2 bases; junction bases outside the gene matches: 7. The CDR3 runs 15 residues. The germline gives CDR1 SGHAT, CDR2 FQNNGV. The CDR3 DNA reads TGTGCCAGCAGCCAAAAGCGGGGGAGACAAGAGACCCAGTACTTC. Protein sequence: CASSQKRGRQETQYF. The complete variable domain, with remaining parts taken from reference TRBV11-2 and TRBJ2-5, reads EAGVAQSPRYKIIEKRQSVAFWCNPISGHATLYWYQQILGQGPKLLIQFQNNGVVDDSQLPKDRFSAERLKGVDSTLKIQPAKLEDSAVYLCASSQKRGRQETQYFGPGTRLLVL.

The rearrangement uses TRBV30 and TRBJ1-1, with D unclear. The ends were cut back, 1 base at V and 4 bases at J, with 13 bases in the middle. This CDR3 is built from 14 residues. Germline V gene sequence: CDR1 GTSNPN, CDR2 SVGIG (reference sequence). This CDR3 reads CAWSGVWVTTEAFF. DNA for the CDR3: TGTGCCTGGAGTGGGGTTTGGGTTACCACTGAAGCTTTCTTT.

CDR3 sequence: CASSEAMGYSYNSPLHF. CDR3 DNA: TGTGCCAGCAGTGAAGCGATGGGCTACTCCTATAATTCACCCCTCCACTTT. The chain employs TRBV6-1 and TRBJ1-6; D ambiguous. V was pared by 0 bases and J by 0 bases, with 9 bases between. Germline-derived CDR1 and CDR2 are MNHNS and SASEGT. The CDR3 totals 17 residues.

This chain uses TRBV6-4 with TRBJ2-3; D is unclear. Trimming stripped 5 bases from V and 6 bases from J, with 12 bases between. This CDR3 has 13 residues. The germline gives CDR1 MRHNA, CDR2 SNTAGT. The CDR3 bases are TGTGCCAGCAGTAAGAACACGGTGGATACGCAGTATTTT. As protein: CASSKNTVDTQYF.

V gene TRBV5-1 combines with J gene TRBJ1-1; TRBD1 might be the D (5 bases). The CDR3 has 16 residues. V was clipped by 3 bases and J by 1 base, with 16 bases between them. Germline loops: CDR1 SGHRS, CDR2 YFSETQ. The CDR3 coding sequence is TGCGCCAGCAGCTCGCTCTACGGGACCCAGAACACTGAAGCTTTCTTT. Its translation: CASSSLYGTQNTEAFF.

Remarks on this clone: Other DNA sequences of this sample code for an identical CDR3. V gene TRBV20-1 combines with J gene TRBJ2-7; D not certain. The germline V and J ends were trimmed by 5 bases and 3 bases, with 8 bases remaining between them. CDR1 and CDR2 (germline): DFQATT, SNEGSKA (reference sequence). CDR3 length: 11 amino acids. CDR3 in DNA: TGCAGTGCTGGAACCTTCTACGAGCAGTACTTC. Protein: CSAGTFYEQYF.

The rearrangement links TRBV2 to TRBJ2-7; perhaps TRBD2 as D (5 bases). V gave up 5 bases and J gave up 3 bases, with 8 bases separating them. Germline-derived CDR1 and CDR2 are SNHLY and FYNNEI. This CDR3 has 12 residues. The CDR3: CASSTEGYEQYF. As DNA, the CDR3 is TGTGCCAGCAGTACCGAGGGCTACGAGCAGTACTTC.

The CDR3 DNA reads TGCGCCAGCAGCGCCGGGACAGACACCGGGGAGCTGTTTTTT. Translating it yields CASSAGTDTGELFF. This chain joins TRBV5-1 and TRBJ2-2, with TRBD1 matching over 7 bases. CDR1 and CDR2 from the germline V gene are SGHRS and YFSETQ. Unmatched junction bases numbered 3, after V lost 4 bases and J lost 3 bases. The CDR3 has 14 amino acids.

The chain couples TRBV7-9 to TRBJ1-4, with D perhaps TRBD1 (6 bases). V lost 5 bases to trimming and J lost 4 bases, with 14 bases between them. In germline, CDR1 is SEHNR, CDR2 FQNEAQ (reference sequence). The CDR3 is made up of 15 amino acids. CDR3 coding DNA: TGTGCCAGCAGCCCGACAGGCGTGATTAATGAAAAACTGTTTTTT. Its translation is CASSPTGVINEKLFF.

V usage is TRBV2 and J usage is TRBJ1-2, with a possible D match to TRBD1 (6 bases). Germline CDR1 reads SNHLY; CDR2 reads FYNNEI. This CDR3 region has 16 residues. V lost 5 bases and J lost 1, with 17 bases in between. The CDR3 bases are TGTGCCAGCAGTCGGACAGACTCCCAAAATAACTATGGCTACACCTTC. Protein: CASSRTDSQNNYGYTF.